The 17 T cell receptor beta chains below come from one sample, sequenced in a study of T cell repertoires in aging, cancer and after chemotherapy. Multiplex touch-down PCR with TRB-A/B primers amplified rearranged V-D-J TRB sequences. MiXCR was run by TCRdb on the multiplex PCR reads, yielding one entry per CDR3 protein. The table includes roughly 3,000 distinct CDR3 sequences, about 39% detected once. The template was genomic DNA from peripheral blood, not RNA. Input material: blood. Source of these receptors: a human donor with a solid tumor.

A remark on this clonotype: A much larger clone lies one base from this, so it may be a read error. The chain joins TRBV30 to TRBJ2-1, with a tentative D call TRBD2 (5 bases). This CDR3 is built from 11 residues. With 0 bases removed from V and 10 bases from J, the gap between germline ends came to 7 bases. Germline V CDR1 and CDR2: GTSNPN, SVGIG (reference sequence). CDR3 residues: CAWSVEGEQFF. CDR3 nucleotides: TGTGCCTGGAGTGTAGAGGGAGAGCAGTTCTTC.

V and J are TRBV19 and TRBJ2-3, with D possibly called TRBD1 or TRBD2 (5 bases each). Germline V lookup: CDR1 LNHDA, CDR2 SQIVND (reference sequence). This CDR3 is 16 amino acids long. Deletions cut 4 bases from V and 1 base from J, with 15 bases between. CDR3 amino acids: CASSTTGTQGTDTQYF. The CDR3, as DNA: TGTGCCAGTAGTACTACTGGGACCCAGGGCACAGATACGCAGTATTTT. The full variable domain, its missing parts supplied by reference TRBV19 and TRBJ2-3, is DGGITQSPKYLFRKEGQNVTLSCEQNLNHDAMYWYRQDPGQGLRLIYYSQIVNDFQKGDIAEGYSVSREKKESFPLTVTSAQKNPTAFYLCASSTTGTQGTDTQYFGPGTRLTVL.

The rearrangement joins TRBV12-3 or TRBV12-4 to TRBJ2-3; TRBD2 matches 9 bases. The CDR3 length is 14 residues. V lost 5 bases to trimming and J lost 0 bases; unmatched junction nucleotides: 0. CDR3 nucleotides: TGTGCCAGCAGTACTAGCGGGAGCACAGATACGCAGTATTTT. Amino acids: CASSTSGSTDTQYF.

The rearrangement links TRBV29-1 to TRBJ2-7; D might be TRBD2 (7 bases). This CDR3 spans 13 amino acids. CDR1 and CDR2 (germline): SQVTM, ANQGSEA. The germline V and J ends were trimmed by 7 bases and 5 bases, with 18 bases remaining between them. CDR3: CSGVRGASNEQYF. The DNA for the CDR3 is TGCAGCGGCGTACGGGGGGCCAGTAACGAGCAGTACTTC.

CDR3 sequence reads: CASSEGLAGDEQYF. The CDR3 DNA reads as TGCGCCAGCAGCGAGGGACTAGCGGGAGACGAGCAGTACTTC. The chain links TRBV5-1 to TRBJ2-7, with TRBD2 identical over 14 bases. The CDR3 extends over 14 amino acids. Germline CDR1 is SGHRS and CDR2 is YFSETQ. Germline trimming cut 4 bases from V and 5 bases from J; bases unmatched to any gene: 2.

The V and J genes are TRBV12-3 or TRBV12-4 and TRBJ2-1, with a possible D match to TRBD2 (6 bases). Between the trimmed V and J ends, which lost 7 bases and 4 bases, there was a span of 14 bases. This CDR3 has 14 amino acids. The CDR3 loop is CASNWGELYNEQFF. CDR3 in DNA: TGTGCCAGCAATTGGGGGGAACTGTACAATGAGCAGTTCTTC.

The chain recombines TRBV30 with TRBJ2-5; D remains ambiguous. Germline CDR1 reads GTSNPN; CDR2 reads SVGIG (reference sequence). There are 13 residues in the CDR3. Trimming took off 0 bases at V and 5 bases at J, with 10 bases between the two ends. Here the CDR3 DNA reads TGTGCCTGGAGTGTCCGGGTGCGGGAGACCCAGTACTTC. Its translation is CAWSVRVRETQYF.

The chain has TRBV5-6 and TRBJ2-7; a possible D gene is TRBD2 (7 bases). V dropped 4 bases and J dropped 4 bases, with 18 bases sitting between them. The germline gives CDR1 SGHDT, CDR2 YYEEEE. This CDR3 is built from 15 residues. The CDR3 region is CASSRETGRGYEQYF. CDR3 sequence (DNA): TGTGCCAGCAGCCGCGAAACAGGGAGGGGATACGAGCAGTACTTC.

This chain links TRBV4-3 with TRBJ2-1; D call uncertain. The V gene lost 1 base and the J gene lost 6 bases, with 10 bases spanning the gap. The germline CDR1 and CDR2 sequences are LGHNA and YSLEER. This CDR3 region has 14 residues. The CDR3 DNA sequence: TGCGCCAGCAGCCAAGCGGGCTCCCTCAATGAGCAGTTCTTC. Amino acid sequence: CASSQAGSLNEQFF.

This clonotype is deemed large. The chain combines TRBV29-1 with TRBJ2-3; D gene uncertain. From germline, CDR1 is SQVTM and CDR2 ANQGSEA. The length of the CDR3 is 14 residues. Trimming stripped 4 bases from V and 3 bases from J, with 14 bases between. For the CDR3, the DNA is TGCAGCGTTGTAATTCCTCCCCATACAGATACGCAGTATTTT. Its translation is CSVVIPPHTDTQYF.

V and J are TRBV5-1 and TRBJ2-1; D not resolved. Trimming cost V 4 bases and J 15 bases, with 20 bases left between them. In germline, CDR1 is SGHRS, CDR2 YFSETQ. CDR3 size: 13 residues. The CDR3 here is CASSVDLKSALFF. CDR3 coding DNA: TGCGCCAGCAGCGTGGACCTGAAATCCGCCCTGTTCTTC.

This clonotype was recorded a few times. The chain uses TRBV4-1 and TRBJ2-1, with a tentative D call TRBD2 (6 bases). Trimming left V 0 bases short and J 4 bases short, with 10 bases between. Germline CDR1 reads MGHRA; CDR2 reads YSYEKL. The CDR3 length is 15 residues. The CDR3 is CASSQDGLQYNEQFF. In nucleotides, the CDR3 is TGCGCCAGCAGCCAAGATGGACTACAATACAATGAGCAGTTCTTC.

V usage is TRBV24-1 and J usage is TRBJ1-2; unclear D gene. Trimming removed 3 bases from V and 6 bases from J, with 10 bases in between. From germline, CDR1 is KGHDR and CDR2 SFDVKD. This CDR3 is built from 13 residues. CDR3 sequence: CATSDEGGHGYTF. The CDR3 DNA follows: TGTGCCACCAGTGATGAGGGAGGGCATGGCTACACCTTC.

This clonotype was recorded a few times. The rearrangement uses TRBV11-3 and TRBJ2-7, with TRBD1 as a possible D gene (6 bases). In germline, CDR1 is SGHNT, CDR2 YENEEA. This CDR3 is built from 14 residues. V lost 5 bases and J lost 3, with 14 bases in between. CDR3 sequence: CASSTGLGSYEQYF. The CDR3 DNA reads TGTGCCAGCAGCACAGGGTTAGGGAGCTACGAGCAGTACTTC. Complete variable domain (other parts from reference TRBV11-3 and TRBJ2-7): EAGVVQSPRYKIIEKKQPVAFWCNPISGHNTLYWYLQNLGQGPELLIRYENEEAVDDSQLPKDRFSAERLKGVDSTLKIQPAELGDSAVYLCASSTGLGSYEQYFGPGTRLTVT.

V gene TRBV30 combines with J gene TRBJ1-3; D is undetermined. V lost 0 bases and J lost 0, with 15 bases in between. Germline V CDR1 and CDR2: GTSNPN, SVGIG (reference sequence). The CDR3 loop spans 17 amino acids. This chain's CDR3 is CAWSVGLLRISGNTIYF. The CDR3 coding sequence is TGTGCCTGGAGTGTCGGCCTACTTAGGATCTCTGGAAACACCATATATTTT.

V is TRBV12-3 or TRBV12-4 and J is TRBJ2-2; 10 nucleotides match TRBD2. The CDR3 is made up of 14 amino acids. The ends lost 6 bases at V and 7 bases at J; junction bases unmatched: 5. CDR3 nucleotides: TGTGCCAGCAGCCCCGGGACTAGCGTCGGGGAGCTGTTTTTT. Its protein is CASSPGTSVGELFF.

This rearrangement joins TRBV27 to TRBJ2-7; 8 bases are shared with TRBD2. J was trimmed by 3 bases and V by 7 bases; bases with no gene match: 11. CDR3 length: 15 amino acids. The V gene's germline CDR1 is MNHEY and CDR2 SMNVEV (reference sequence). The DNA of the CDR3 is TGTGCCAGCAAGTTTGGTGGGACTAGTTACTACGAGCAGTACTTC. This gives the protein CASKFGGTSYYEQYF.